This TCR beta chain was documented in a study of Ad26.COV2.S vaccination and SARS-CoV-2 variants. Noted treatment: around 19 received Ad26.COV2.S at low or high dose, single or two shots; five or six received placebo; per-sample allocation not given. Sampling was performed 63 days after the first vaccine or placebo injection. With 4 bases clipped from V and 7 bases from J, the junction kept 6 bases outside the gene matches. The CDR3 sequence is 13 residues long. CDR1 SGHVS and CDR2 FQNEAQ come from the germline V gene. Here immunoSEQ multiplex PCR was the method, and the copy in TCRdb shows in-frame clones only, minus some. The profile shows hundreds of thousands of clones, roughly 87% of them singletons.

The rearrangement joins TRBV7-8 to TRBJ2-7, with TRBD1 matching over 8 bases. The sample in question was peripheral blood, obtained in a trial of Ad26.COV2.S vaccine versus placebo. The origin of this receptor is a person between 18 and 59 years old who received the Ad26.COV2.S COVID-19 vaccine or a placebo. Written as DNA, the CDR3 is TGTGCCAGCAGCTCCAGGGGGCTGGGGGAGCAGTACTTC. It codes for CASSSRGLGEQYF.